This TCR beta chain was identified in a study of blood T cell repertoires in COVID-19 (dated by TCRdb to the early 2020s). In terms of the full investigation: The collaborator samples originated in the United States, Italy and Spain and spanned the acute and convalescent phases of COVID-19. Nearly every sample came with metadata listing a de-identified subject ID, COVID-19 status, age in years and sex. The dataset comprised deeply sampled blood TCRbeta repertoires from subjects exposed to, actively infected with, or recovered from COVID-19. HLA class I and class II types, where available, came from metadata supplied by the sample provider rather than from assay-based typing. The repertoires were released in a freely available public database intended as a resource for research on the immune response to SARS-CoV-2. Samples came from the ongoing ImmuneRACE study (first 160 participants) plus 1,254 subjects from 6 global collaborators. The prospective study material was composed of cDNA or gDNA derived from T cells, B-cell-depleted T cells, or PBMCs.

TCRbeta CDR3 regions were amplified from genomic DNA using the immunoSEQ Assay, a bias-controlled multiplex PCR. In the original analysis: Nucleated cell counts per sample were estimated from amplification of reference gene primers within the assay. Sequence reads were collapsed and filtered to measure the absolute abundance of every unique TCRbeta CDR3 rearrangement. For each sample, productive Simpson clonality was calculated as the square root of Simpson's diversity index over productive rearrangements. TCRdb's version of the immuneACCESS table is confined to in-frame rearrangements and falls short of the full clone set. An unresolved V gene accounts for under half of the shortfall where checked; the remainder is of unknown origin. Clonal size and the V and J genes are those of that table, whereas D and trimming came from the DNA. Present in this sample are a few hundred thousand clones, 89% of which were seen just once. Clones ranked in the top ten supply approximately 3% of the sample.

Notes on this clone: Its antigen remains undetermined. Base qualities are not at hand, and no much larger clone is one base apart.

One collaborating source in Seattle enrolled patients while the patients were actively infected and followed the patients over time throughout the course of disease. Whole blood was collected in K2EDTA tubes by collaborating institutions according to the institutions' own protocols. For TCRbeta analysis, collaborators shipped samples in one of three forms: frozen whole blood, isolated PBMCs, or DNA extracted from either of those sample types. Summary of the overall study and its limitations: How much clinical and demographic metadata was included differed by source and by participant, and the metadata was provided uncurated.

The germline V gene sets CDR1 to MNHEY and CDR2 to SVGEGT. The CDR3, from cysteine to phenylalanine, totals 14 residues. Only the CDR3 part of the read is kept: 42 bases, read in frame from the first base. Relative to germline, V is 3 bases shorter and J is 1 base shorter, with 8 bases between their ends. The sequence joins TRBV6-2 or TRBV6-3 to TRBJ2-3, and the D gene may be TRBD1, 5 bases matching. This TCR was recovered from a woman aged 25-40 years with COVID-19, enrolled during active disease. Specimen: peripheral blood. The CDR3 protein: CASSYGARTDTQYF. The DNA reads as follows: TGTGCCAGCAGTTATGGGGCTCGCACAGATACGCAGTATTTT.